Listed below are T cell receptor beta chains from one sample, sequenced in a study of T-cell memory formation after mild COVID-19. From the 5' RACE reads, TCRdb called clonotypes with MiXCR, one entry per CDR3 protein. The table includes about 470,000 distinct CDR3 sequences, around a sixth detected once. The sample taken for sequencing was PBMCs or a T cell subset sorted from them (not recorded which). These receptor sequences come from an adult woman who had mild COVID-19 (a few samples of this study predate the infection). Cell type and time point are not known. CDR3s include the opening cysteine and the closing phenylalanine or tryptophan. Fields, in order: V gene, J gene, clone size, D gene, CDR3 DNA, CDR3 protein. A D gene is named only where the DNA matches it firmly. Rows give clone size only sometimes, using once, few, many, or a class for an expanded clone.

V gene: TRBV6-2/TRBV6-3
J gene: TRBJ1-1
clone size: -
D gene: -
CDR3 DNA: TGTGCCACCGAATCTCCGATAATCCCTGAAGCTTTCTTT
CDR3 protein: CATESPIIPEAFF

V gene: TRBV18
J gene: TRBJ2-3
clone size: -
D gene: -
CDR3 DNA: TGTGCCAGCTCACGGGCGACAGATACGCAGTATTTT
CDR3 protein: CASSRATDTQYF

V gene: TRBV5-1
J gene: TRBJ2-5
clone size: few
D gene: TRBD2
CDR3 DNA: TGCGCCAGCAGCAAGGGACTAGCGGGAGGGCGTGAGACCCAGTACTTC
CDR3 protein: CASSKGLAGGRETQYF

V gene: TRBV28
J gene: TRBJ2-2
clone size: -
D gene: -
CDR3 DNA: TGTGCCAGCAGTTTACAAGGGTTTAACACCGGGGAGCTGTTTTTT
CDR3 protein: CASSLQGFNTGELFF

V gene: TRBV15
J gene: TRBJ2-1
clone size: -
D gene: -
CDR3 DNA: TGTGCCACCAGCAGAGACAACAATGAGCAGTTCTTC
CDR3 protein: CATSRDNNEQFF

V gene: TRBV7-2
J gene: TRBJ2-3
clone size: many
D gene: -
CDR3 DNA: TGTGCCAGCAGCGAACTCCCCCTCCGGGGGGATACGCAGTATTTT
CDR3 protein: CASSELPLRGDTQYF

V gene: TRBV6-5
J gene: TRBJ2-3
clone size: -
D gene: -
CDR3 DNA: TGTGCCAGCAGCCGGCTTTCGTCTAGCACAGATACGCAGTATTTT
CDR3 protein: CASSRLSSSTDTQYF

V gene: TRBV6-6
J gene: TRBJ1-2
clone size: -
D gene: -
CDR3 DNA: TGTGCCAGCAGGACAAACCGGGACTATGGCTACACCTTC
CDR3 protein: CASRTNRDYGYTF

V gene: TRBV6-5
J gene: TRBJ2-5
clone size: -
D gene: -
CDR3 DNA: TGTGCCAGCAGTTACGACAACGGGGAGACCCAGTACTTC
CDR3 protein: CASSYDNGETQYF

V gene: TRBV4-1
J gene: TRBJ2-1
clone size: -
D gene: TRBD1
CDR3 DNA: TGCGCCAGCAGCCAAGACCAGATTACAGGGGGCTCTAAGCAGTTCTTC
CDR3 protein: CASSQDQITGGSKQFF

V gene: TRBV15
J gene: TRBJ2-1
clone size: many
D gene: -
CDR3 DNA: TGTGCCACCAGCAGAGAGGGTGGAGGGGGCGTCAGGCAGTTCTTC
CDR3 protein: CATSREGGGGVRQFF

V gene: TRBV6-5
J gene: TRBJ2-7
clone size: few
D gene: TRBD1
CDR3 DNA: TGTGCCAGCAGGAGGACAGGGACAGGGGGCCGGTACGAGCAGTACTTC
CDR3 protein: CASRRTGTGGRYEQYF

V gene: TRBV7-2
J gene: TRBJ2-1
clone size: few
D gene: -
CDR3 DNA: TGTGCCAGCAGCTTAGACGGGATAGGCGAGCAGTTCTTC
CDR3 protein: CASSLDGIGEQFF

V gene: TRBV4-1
J gene: TRBJ2-2
clone size: -
D gene: -
CDR3 DNA: TGCGCCAGCACCACTGGGAGTACCGGGGAGCTGTTTTTT
CDR3 protein: CASTTGSTGELFF

V gene: TRBV27
J gene: TRBJ1-5
clone size: many
D gene: -
CDR3 DNA: TGTGCCAGCAGTTCTGGGGGGGCGAGCAATCAGCCCCAGCATTTT
CDR3 protein: CASSSGGASNQPQHF

V gene: TRBV7-8
J gene: TRBJ1-5
clone size: few
D gene: -
CDR3 DNA: TGTGCCAGCAGCTTGCGGGGGCGCGGCCAGCCCCAGCATTTT
CDR3 protein: CASSLRGRGQPQHF

V gene: TRBV7-2
J gene: TRBJ2-1
clone size: few
D gene: TRBD1
CDR3 DNA: TGTGCCAGCAGCTTACAGGGACAGGGAGTTTGGGAGCAGTTCTTC
CDR3 protein: CASSLQGQGVWEQFF

V gene: TRBV6-1
J gene: TRBJ2-1
clone size: -
D gene: -
CDR3 DNA: TGTGCCAGCAGTGCACAGTGGGACGGTGAGCAGTTCTTC
CDR3 protein: CASSAQWDGEQFF

V gene: TRBV7-2
J gene: TRBJ2-7
clone size: few
D gene: -
CDR3 DNA: TGTGCCAGCAGCATGATACCACGGCGGTCCTACGAGCAGTACTTC
CDR3 protein: CASSMIPRRSYEQYF

V gene: TRBV20-1
J gene: TRBJ2-3
clone size: -
D gene: -
CDR3 DNA: TGCAGTGCTAGAGTACCCAGCGGACCATCTCGCGGCACAGATACGCAGTATTTT
CDR3 protein: CSARVPSGPSRGTDTQYF

V gene: TRBV12-3/TRBV12-4
J gene: TRBJ2-5
clone size: once
D gene: TRBD1
CDR3 DNA: TGTGCCAGCAGTTTAGGAGGACAGGGGAGGGGGAGGGAGACCCAGTACTTC
CDR3 protein: CASSLGGQGRGRETQYF

V gene: TRBV5-4
J gene: TRBJ2-1
clone size: few
D gene: TRBD2
CDR3 DNA: TGTGCCAGCAGCTTGCCCCTAGCGGGAGTTTCAAATGAGCAGTTCTTC
CDR3 protein: CASSLPLAGVSNEQFF

V gene: TRBV5-1
J gene: TRBJ1-1
clone size: few
D gene: TRBD1
CDR3 DNA: TGCGCCAGCAGCCTGACAGGGGGCTTTGCTTTCTTT
CDR3 protein: CASSLTGGFAFF

V gene: TRBV7-2
J gene: TRBJ1-2
clone size: few
D gene: -
CDR3 DNA: TGTGCCAGCAGTCCAAACAAGTCAGGGGTGGATGGCTACACCTTC
CDR3 protein: CASSPNKSGVDGYTF

V gene: TRBV5-4
J gene: TRBJ1-1
clone size: -
D gene: -
CDR3 DNA: TGTGCCAGCAGCTTTGTTGTGCTCACACCTCACTCGGAGCAGGGACTACGAACTGAAGCTTTCTTT
CDR3 protein: CASSFVVLTPHSEQGLRTEAFF

V gene: TRBV12-3/TRBV12-4
J gene: TRBJ1-5
clone size: few
D gene: -
CDR3 DNA: TGTGCCAGCACCCCGGGGGGCTATAGCAATCAGCCCCAGCATTTT
CDR3 protein: CASTPGGYSNQPQHF

V gene: TRBV12-3/TRBV12-4
J gene: TRBJ2-7
clone size: -
D gene: -
CDR3 DNA: TGTGCCAGCAGTGCGGACTCCTACGAGCAGTACTTC
CDR3 protein: CASSADSYEQYF

V gene: TRBV30
J gene: TRBJ1-1
clone size: -
D gene: -
CDR3 DNA: TGTGCCCACCGCACGGGCTTAGGGAACACTGAAGCTTTCTTT
CDR3 protein: CAHRTGLGNTEAFF

V gene: TRBV21-1
J gene: TRBJ2-7
clone size: few
D gene: -
CDR3 DNA: TGTGCCAGCAGCAAAGTTTTTTTCGAGGGCCACGAGCAGTACTTC
CDR3 protein: CASSKVFFEGHEQYF

V gene: TRBV7-9
J gene: TRBJ1-2
clone size: few
D gene: TRBD1
CDR3 DNA: TGTGCCAGCAGGGGACAGGAGACACAACCTAACTATGGCTACACCTTC
CDR3 protein: CASRGQETQPNYGYTF

V gene: TRBV7-2
J gene: TRBJ2-1
clone size: -
D gene: -
CDR3 DNA: TGTGCCAGCAGCTGGCTGACGTTCGTTAGTTTCTACAATGAGCAGTTCTTC
CDR3 protein: CASSWLTFVSFYNEQFF

V gene: TRBV14
J gene: TRBJ2-5
clone size: few
D gene: -
CDR3 DNA: TGTGCCAGCAGCCAAGATCGGGGGCTAAGAGAGACCCAGTACTTC
CDR3 protein: CASSQDRGLRETQYF

V gene: TRBV12-3/TRBV12-4
J gene: TRBJ1-1
clone size: -
D gene: TRBD1
CDR3 DNA: TGTGCCAGCAGTCTTTCCGGACAGGGCGGTGAAGCTTTCTTT
CDR3 protein: CASSLSGQGGEAFF

V gene: TRBV4-2
J gene: TRBJ2-7
clone size: many
D gene: TRBD2
CDR3 DNA: TGTGCCAGCAGCCCGGGACTAGCGGGAGAGTCACCCTACGAGCAGTACTTC
CDR3 protein: CASSPGLAGESPYEQYF

V gene: TRBV7-8
J gene: TRBJ2-7
clone size: -
D gene: -
CDR3 DNA: TGTGCCAGCAGCTTAAGGCGGACTGAACCCTACGAGCAGTACTTC
CDR3 protein: CASSLRRTEPYEQYF

V gene: TRBV11-2
J gene: TRBJ2-1
clone size: few
D gene: TRBD1
CDR3 DNA: TGTGCCAGCAGGCGGACAGGGATACACCACGACAATGAGCAGTTCTTC
CDR3 protein: CASRRTGIHHDNEQFF

V gene: TRBV12-3/TRBV12-4
J gene: TRBJ2-2
clone size: -
D gene: -
CDR3 DNA: TGTGCCAGCACCCTCGGAGCGAACACCGGGGAGCTGTTTTTT
CDR3 protein: CASTLGANTGELFF

V gene: TRBV7-9
J gene: TRBJ2-5
clone size: few
D gene: -
CDR3 DNA: TGTGCCAGCAGCTCTTCAGACAGTAACCAAGAGACCCAGTACTTC
CDR3 protein: CASSSSDSNQETQYF

V gene: TRBV7-2
J gene: TRBJ2-7
clone size: -
D gene: -
CDR3 DNA: TGTGCCAGCAGCTTAGGGGGAGGAGGGTCCTACGAGCAGTACTTC
CDR3 protein: CASSLGGGGSYEQYF

V gene: TRBV29-1
J gene: TRBJ2-2
clone size: -
D gene: TRBD1
CDR3 DNA: TGCAGCGCCGCAGTAGGGGGCCGGAACACCGGGGAGCTGTTTTTT
CDR3 protein: CSAAVGGRNTGELFF

V gene: TRBV6-5
J gene: TRBJ2-3
clone size: few
D gene: -
CDR3 DNA: TGTGCCAGCAGTTCAGAGAGTTGGACACCAGATACGCAGTATTTT
CDR3 protein: CASSSESWTPDTQYF

V gene: TRBV7-9
J gene: TRBJ2-5
clone size: -
D gene: TRBD2
CDR3 DNA: TGTGCCAGCAGCTCGACTAGCGTCCAAGAGACCCAGTACTTC
CDR3 protein: CASSSTSVQETQYF

V gene: TRBV4-1
J gene: TRBJ2-7
clone size: -
D gene: -
CDR3 DNA: TGCACCAGCAGCCAAGTTTTGGGGGCAGGGGCCTACGAGCAGTACTTC
CDR3 protein: CTSSQVLGAGAYEQYF

V gene: TRBV5-1
J gene: TRBJ2-1
clone size: many
D gene: -
CDR3 DNA: TGCGCCAGCAGCTTGTTGGGTGAGCAGTTCTTC
CDR3 protein: CASSLLGEQFF

V gene: TRBV12-3/TRBV12-4
J gene: TRBJ1-5
clone size: once
D gene: -
CDR3 DNA: TGTGCCAGCAGTTGGAGGCAGGGTGGCAATCAGCCCCAGCATTTT
CDR3 protein: CASSWRQGGNQPQHF

V gene: TRBV15
J gene: TRBJ1-1
clone size: few
D gene: -
CDR3 DNA: TGTGCCACCAGCAGAGATCTTGCCCCTAGGATCGCTGAAGCTTTCTTT
CDR3 protein: CATSRDLAPRIAEAFF

V gene: TRBV20-1
J gene: TRBJ1-1
clone size: few
D gene: -
CDR3 DNA: TGCAGTGCTAGAGATCTGGGTCTCGGGTTTAGGTCTGAAGCTTTCTTT
CDR3 protein: CSARDLGLGFRSEAFF

V gene: TRBV2
J gene: TRBJ2-7
clone size: few
D gene: TRBD1
CDR3 DNA: TGTGCCAGCAGTGAAGTGGACAGGGGATCTTTGGCCTACGAGCAGTACTTC
CDR3 protein: CASSEVDRGSLAYEQYF

V gene: TRBV5-1
J gene: TRBJ2-3
clone size: few
D gene: -
CDR3 DNA: TGCGCCAGCAGCTACGGGACTCTCGGGACAGATACGCAGTATTTT
CDR3 protein: CASSYGTLGTDTQYF

V gene: TRBV2
J gene: TRBJ2-3
clone size: -
D gene: TRBD2
CDR3 DNA: TGTGCCAGCAGTGGTGGGGAGGGAGATACGCAGTATTTT
CDR3 protein: CASSGGEGDTQYF

V gene: TRBV12-3/TRBV12-4
J gene: TRBJ1-1
clone size: few
D gene: -
CDR3 DNA: TGTGCCAGCAGATCAGGGAAGATGGAGCCTGAAGCTTTCTTT
CDR3 protein: CASRSGKMEPEAFF

V gene: TRBV7-9
J gene: TRBJ2-1
clone size: -
D gene: -
CDR3 DNA: TGTGCCAGCAGCCCTACGAGGGGAGCCTCTAGCTCCTACAATGAGCAGTTCTTC
CDR3 protein: CASSPTRGASSSYNEQFF

V gene: TRBV5-6
J gene: TRBJ1-2
clone size: -
D gene: -
CDR3 DNA: TGTGCCAGCAGCCCGGGACATCTCTATGGCTACACCTTC
CDR3 protein: CASSPGHLYGYTF

V gene: TRBV4-3
J gene: TRBJ2-5
clone size: -
D gene: TRBD2
CDR3 DNA: TGCGCCAGCAGCCAAGATCGTTCCGGGACTAGTAAAGAGACCCAGTACTTC
CDR3 protein: CASSQDRSGTSKETQYF